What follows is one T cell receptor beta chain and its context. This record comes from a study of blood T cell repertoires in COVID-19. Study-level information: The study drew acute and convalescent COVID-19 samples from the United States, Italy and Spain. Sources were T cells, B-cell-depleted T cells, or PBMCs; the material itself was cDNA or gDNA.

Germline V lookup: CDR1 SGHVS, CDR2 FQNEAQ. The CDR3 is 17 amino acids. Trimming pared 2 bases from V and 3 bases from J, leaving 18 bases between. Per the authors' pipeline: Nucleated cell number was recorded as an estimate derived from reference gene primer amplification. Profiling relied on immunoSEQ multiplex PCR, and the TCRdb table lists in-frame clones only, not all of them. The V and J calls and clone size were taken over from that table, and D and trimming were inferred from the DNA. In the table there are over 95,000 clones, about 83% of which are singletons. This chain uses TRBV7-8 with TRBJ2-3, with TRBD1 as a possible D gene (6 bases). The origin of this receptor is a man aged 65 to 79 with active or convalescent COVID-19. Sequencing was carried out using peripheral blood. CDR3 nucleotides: TGTGCCAGCAGCTTAAGCCCGGGACAATGGGGGACAGATACGCAGTATTTT. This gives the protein CASSLSPGQWGTDTQYF.